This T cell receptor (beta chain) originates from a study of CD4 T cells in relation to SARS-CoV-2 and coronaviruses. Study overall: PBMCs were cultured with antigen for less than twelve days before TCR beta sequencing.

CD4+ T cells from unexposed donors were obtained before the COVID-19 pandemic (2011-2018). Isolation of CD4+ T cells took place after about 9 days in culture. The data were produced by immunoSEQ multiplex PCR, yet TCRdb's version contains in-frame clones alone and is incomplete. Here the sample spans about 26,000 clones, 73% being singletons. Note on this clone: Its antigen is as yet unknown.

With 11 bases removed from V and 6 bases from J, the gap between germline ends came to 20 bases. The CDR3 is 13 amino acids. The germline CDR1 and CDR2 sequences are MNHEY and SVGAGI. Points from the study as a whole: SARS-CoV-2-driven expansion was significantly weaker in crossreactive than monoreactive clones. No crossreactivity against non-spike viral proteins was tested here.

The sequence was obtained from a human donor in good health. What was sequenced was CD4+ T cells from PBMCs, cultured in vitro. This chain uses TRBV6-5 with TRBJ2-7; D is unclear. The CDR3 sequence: CACAVSWSSEQYF. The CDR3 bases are TGTGCCTGCGCAGTGAGTTGGTCATCCGAGCAGTACTTC.